This TCR beta chain is from a study of shared clonotypes between healthy human individuals. The CDR3 consists of 15 residues. Trimming took 4 bases from V and 3 from J, leaving 16 bases between them. CDR1 is SGHRS and CDR2 is YFSETQ in the germline V gene. Note on this clone: Antigen specificity is unknown.

The repertoire was sequenced with immunoSEQ multiplex PCR; TCRdb's copy has only in-frame clones and lacks some. The sample has about 610,000 clones, 95% to 98% seen once. Findings and limits, study-wide: Clonotype sharing among donors likely depends on sequencing depth.

This TCR came from a woman in her 30s in good health. Source material: naive CD4+ T cells sorted from blood. Noted subset: CD45RA+ positively selected. The rearrangement joins TRBV5-1 to TRBJ2-5; the D gene could be TRBD1 or TRBD2 (5 bases each). This CDR3 reads CASSGGTGPEETQYF. For the CDR3, the DNA is TGCGCCAGCAGCGGGGGAACCGGACCAGAAGAGACCCAGTACTTC.